One T cell receptor beta chain is described in this entry. As defined, naive CD8 cells were CD45RO-negative and positively selected for CCR7, with terminally differentiated effector memory CD45RA+ cells excluded. CDR3 length equals 15 residues. Germline assignment: CDR1 MGHRA and CDR2 YSYEKL. These data come from a study of shared clonotypes between healthy human individuals. Some clones are missing from TCRdb's copy, which holds only in-frame ones; the method was immunoSEQ multiplex PCR. The sample comprises approximately 600,000 clones, 90% to 95% of which are singletons, and 0.095% to 0.14% rests with the top ten.

This receptor was obtained from a woman in her 30s in good health. The sample taken for sequencing was naive CD8+ T cells sorted from blood. The chain joins TRBV4-1 to TRBJ2-5; tentatively, D is TRBD2 (5 bases). The last part of the DNA fits TRBJ2-7 better; the J call may be wrong. The CDR3 nucleotides read TGCGCCAGCAGCCAGGGAGAGCTTCGATCCTACGAGCAGTACTTC. Its translation is CASSQGELRSYEQYF.